This TCR beta chain was identified in a study of cytomegalovirus exposure and HLA in healthy donors. Primers included in the PCR were 60 Vbeta and 13 Jbeta primers. Profiling relied on immunoSEQ multiplex PCR, and the TCRdb table lists in-frame clones only, not all of them. The sample includes roughly 170,000 clones, 80% of them seen just once. Unmatched junction bases numbered 6, after V lost 6 bases and J lost 4 bases. The length of the CDR3 is 14 residues. The germline gives CDR1 MNHEY, CDR2 SVGAGI. Sequenced input: PBMCs. V is TRBV6-5 and J is TRBJ1-5; 7 nucleotides line up with TRBD1. The clonotype was recovered from a man aged 25-45 years in good health and CMV-seropositive. The CDR3: CASSRGTDNQPQHF. CDR3 in DNA: TGTGCCAGCAGCCGCGGGACAGATAATCAGCCCCAGCATTTT.